One T cell receptor (beta chain) is described in this entry. Deep was the level used in running the assay. Produced via immunoSEQ multiplex PCR; TCRdb's table is partial and in-frame only. This table has about 1.1 million clones, about 72% appearing once. This sample was included in a study of shared clonotypes between healthy human individuals. There are 17 residues in the CDR3. Trimming pared 4 bases from V and 0 bases from J, leaving 17 bases between. Germline-derived CDR1 and CDR2 are SGHNT and YYREEE (reference sequence). This TCR derives from a man aged 18 to 29 in good health. Some clones in this sample may be carry-over from other donors' samples. The genes are TRBV5-4 and TRBJ1-3; D gene uncertain. Sequencing used memory CD4+ T cells from PBMCs. Subset defined: CD45RA-negative fraction. This CDR3 is CASSRTITETSGNTIYF. DNA for the CDR3: TGTGCCAGCAGCCGAACGATAACGGAGACCTCTGGAAACACCATATATTTT.